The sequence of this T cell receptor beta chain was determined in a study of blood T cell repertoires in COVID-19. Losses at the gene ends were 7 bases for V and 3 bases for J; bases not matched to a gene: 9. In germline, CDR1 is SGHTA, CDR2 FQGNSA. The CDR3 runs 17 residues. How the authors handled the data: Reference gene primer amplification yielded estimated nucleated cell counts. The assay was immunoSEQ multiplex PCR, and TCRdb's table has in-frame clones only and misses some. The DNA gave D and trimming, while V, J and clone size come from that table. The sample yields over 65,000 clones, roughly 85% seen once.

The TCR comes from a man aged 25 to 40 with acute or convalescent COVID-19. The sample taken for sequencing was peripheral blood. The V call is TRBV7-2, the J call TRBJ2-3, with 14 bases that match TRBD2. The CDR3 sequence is CASTPGLAGVRTDTQYF. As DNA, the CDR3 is TGTGCCAGCACCCCGGGACTAGCGGGAGTACGGACAGATACGCAGTATTTT.